This T cell receptor (beta chain) originates from a study of cytomegalovirus exposure and HLA in healthy donors. Study-level findings and limits: For TCR beta chains, V- and J-gene trimming was later linked to a missense DCLRE1C variant. Rarity characterized most TCR sequences, yet some public TCRs appeared in many donors. A reported reduction in N-insertions relative to the approximately 670-donor mean was seen in an Asian-associated ancestry cluster in a later analysis.

Both 60 Vbeta primers and 13 Jbeta primers went into the PCR. Study processing details: Later, an analysis found about 80 million unique TCR beta chains, and roughly 10 million of these were shared. TCRdb's copy holds only in-frame clones and misses some; the assay was immunoSEQ multiplex PCR. V, J and clone size were drawn from that table, and D and trimming were deduced from the DNA. Recorded for this sample: 96,000 or so clones. Trimming left V 3 bases short and J 3 bases short, with 12 bases between. There are 15 residues in the CDR3. Germline V CDR1 and CDR2: LNHDA, SQIVND (reference sequence). Remarks on this clone: The antigen remains undetermined.

The receptor's source is a woman in her 30s in good health and CMV-seronegative. This rearrangement joins TRBV19 to TRBJ1-3; D is perhaps TRBD1 (5 bases). Sequencing used PBMCs. DNA for the CDR3: TGTGCCAGTAGTATTCGACAGTTGGGTGGAAACACCATATATTTT. Its protein product is CASSIRQLGGNTIYF. Full variable domain (rest looked up from reference TRBV19 and TRBJ1-3): DGGITQSPKYLFRKEGQNVTLSCEQNLNHDAMYWYRQDPGQGLRLIYYSQIVNDFQKGDIAEGYSVSREKKESFPLTVTSAQKNPTAFYLCASSIRQLGGNTIYFGEGSWLTVV.